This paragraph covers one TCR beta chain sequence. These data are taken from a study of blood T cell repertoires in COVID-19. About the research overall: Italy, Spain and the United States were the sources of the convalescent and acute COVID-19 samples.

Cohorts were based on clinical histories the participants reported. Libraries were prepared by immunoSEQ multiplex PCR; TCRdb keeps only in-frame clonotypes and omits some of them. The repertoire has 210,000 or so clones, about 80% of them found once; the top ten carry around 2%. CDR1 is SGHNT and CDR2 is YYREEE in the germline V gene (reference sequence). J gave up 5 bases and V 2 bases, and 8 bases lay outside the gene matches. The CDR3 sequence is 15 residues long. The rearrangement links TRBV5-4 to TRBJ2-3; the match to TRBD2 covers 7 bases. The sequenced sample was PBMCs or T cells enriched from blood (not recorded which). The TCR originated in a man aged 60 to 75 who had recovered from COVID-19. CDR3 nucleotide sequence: TGTGCCAGCAGCTTAAGCGGGGCCAAAGGAGATACGCAGTATTTT. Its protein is CASSLSGAKGDTQYF.